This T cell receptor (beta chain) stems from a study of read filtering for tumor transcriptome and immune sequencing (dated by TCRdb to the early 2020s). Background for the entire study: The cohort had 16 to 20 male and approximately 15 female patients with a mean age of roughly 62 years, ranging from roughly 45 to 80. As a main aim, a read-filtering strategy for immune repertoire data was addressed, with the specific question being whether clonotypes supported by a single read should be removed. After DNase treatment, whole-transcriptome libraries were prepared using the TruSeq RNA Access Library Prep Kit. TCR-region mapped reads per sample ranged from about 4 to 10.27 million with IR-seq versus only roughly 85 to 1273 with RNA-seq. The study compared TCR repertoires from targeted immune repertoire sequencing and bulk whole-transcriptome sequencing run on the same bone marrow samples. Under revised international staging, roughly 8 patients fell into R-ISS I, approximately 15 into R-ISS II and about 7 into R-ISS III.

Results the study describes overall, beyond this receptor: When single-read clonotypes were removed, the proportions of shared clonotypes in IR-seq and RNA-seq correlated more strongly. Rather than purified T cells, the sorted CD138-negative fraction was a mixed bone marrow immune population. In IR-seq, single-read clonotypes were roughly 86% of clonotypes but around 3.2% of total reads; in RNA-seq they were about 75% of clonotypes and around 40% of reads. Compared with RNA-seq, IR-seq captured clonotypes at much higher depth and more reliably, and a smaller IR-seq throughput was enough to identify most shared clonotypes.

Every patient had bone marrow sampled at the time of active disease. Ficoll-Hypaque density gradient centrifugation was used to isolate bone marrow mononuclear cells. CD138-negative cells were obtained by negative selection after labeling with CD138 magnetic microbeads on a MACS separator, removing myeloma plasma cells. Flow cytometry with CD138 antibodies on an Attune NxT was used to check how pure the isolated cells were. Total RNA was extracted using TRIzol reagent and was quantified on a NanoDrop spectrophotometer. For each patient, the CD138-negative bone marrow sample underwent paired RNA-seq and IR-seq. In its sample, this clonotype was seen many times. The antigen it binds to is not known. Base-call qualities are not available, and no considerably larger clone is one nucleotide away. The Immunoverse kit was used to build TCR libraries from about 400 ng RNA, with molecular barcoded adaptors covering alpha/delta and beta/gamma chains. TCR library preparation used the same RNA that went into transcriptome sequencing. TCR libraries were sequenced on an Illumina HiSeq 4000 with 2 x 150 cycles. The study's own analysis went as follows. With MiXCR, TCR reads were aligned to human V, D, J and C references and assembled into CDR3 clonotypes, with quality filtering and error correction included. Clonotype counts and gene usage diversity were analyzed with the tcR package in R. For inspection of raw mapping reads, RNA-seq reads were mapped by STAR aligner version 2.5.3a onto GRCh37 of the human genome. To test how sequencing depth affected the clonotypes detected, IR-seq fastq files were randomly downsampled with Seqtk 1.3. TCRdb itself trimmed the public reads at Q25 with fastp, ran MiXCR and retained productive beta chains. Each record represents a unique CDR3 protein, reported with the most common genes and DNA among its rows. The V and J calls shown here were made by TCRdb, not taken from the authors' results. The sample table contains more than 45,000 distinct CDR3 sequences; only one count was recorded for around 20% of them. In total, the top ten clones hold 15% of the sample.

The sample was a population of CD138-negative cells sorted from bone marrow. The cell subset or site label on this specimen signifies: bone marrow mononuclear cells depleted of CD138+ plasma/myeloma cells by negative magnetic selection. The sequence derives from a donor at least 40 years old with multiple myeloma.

For the CDR3, the sequence is CASRPLAGGVGNEQFF. The DNA sequence is as follows: TGCGCCAGCAGACCCCTGGCGGGAGGAGTTGGCAATGAGCAGTTCTTC. The sequence is built from TRBV5-1 and TRBJ2-1; a stretch of 8 junction bases matches TRBD2. Trimming accounts for 5 bases at V and 6 bases at J, while the number of junction bases matched to no gene is 13. The CDR1 and CDR2 encoded by the germline V gene are SGHRS and YFSETQ. Its CDR3 holds 16 amino acids, cysteine through phenylalanine. The sequence is cut down to CDR3 DNA, 48 bases in frame from base 1.